Shown below are 20 T cell receptor beta chains from a single sample sequenced in a study of breast tumors, draining lymph nodes, adjacent tissues. Axillary draining lymph nodes of breast cancer patients supplied the node samples. Each CDR3 protein is one row after TCRdb ran MiXCR on the multiplex PCR reads. The data hold about 140,000 distinct CDR3 sequences, with less than 35% observed a single time. Sequenced input: axillary lymph node tissue. Receptor source: a female donor with breast cancer. Some clones in this sample may be carry-over from other donors' samples.

This clonotype has ten or more counts. The rearrangement links TRBV6-5 to TRBJ2-7; 8 nucleotides line up with TRBD2. The germline V gene has CDR1 MNHEY and CDR2 SVGAGI. This CDR3 contains 13 residues. The ends lost 6 bases at V and 3 bases at J; junction bases unmatched: 4. This CDR3 reads CASRPGGGYEQYF. The CDR3 DNA reads as TGTGCCAGCAGACCGGGGGGGGGCTACGAGCAGTACTTC.

In this sample, this clonotype turned up many times. The rearrangement links TRBV29-1 to TRBJ1-5; perhaps TRBD1 as D (5 bases). The V gene's germline CDR1 is SQVTM and CDR2 ANQGSEA. Deletions cut 6 bases from V and 6 bases from J, with 18 bases between. There are 14 residues in the CDR3. The CDR3 DNA is TGCAGCGTCTCCTTAGGGGTTATGGGTCAGCCCCAGCATTTT. This codes for CSVSLGVMGQPQHF. Supplemented by reference TRBV29-1 and TRBJ1-5, the full variable domain reads SAVISQKPSRDICQRGTSLTIQCQVDSQVTMMFWYRQQPGQSLTLIATANQGSEATYESGFVIDKFPISRPNLTFSTLTVSNMSPEDSSIYLCSVSLGVMGQPQHFGDGTRLSIL.

Comments on this clonotype: This may be a read error, as it is one base from a much larger clone. J is TRBJ2-1 and V is TRBV19, with 9 positions matching TRBD2. The CDR3 consists of 17 residues. Germline CDR1 reads LNHDA; CDR2 reads SQIVND (reference sequence). CDR3 bases: TGTGCCAGTAGTATAGATAGTCCTAGCGGGACCCACAATGAGCAGTCCTTC. Translation gives CASSIDSPSGTHNEQSF.

Ten or more counts support this clonotype. The V gene is TRBV6-2 or TRBV6-3, the J gene TRBJ2-7, with 7 nucleotides matching TRBD1. Trimming at V came to 5 bases and at J to 2 bases, leaving 6 bases not matched to a gene. Germline lookup yields CDR1 MNHEY and CDR2 SVGEGT. This CDR3 has 14 residues. CDR3 loop: CASSHGQATYEQYF. The CDR3 DNA reads TGTGCCAGCAGTCACGGACAGGCCACCTACGAGCAGTACTTC.

J is TRBJ2-3 and V is TRBV11-2; no reliable D call. The CDR3 is 13 residues long. Germline assignment: CDR1 SGHAT and CDR2 FQNNGV. V shed 4 bases and J shed 4 bases, with 9 bases lying between them. The CDR3 reads CASSSPVADTQYF. The CDR3 coding sequence is TGTGCCAGCAGCTCACCGGTGGCAGATACGCAGTATTTT.

The chain links TRBV11-2 to TRBJ2-5, with TRBD1 matching over 8 bases. The CDR3 sequence is 16 residues long. Losses at the gene ends were 6 bases for V and 5 bases for J; bases not matched to a gene: 14. Germline loops: CDR1 SGHAT, CDR2 FQNNGV. This CDR3 reads CASRPGQGATGETQYF. The CDR3 region has the DNA TGTGCCAGCAGACCCGGACAGGGCGCAACCGGGGAGACCCAGTACTTC. The complete variable domain, with remaining parts taken from reference TRBV11-2 and TRBJ2-5, reads EAGVAQSPRYKIIEKRQSVAFWCNPISGHATLYWYQQILGQGPKLLIQFQNNGVVDDSQLPKDRFSAERLKGVDSTLKIQPAKLEDSAVYLCASRPGQGATGETQYFGPGTRLLVL.

This clonotype was detected only a few times. The rearrangement joins TRBV28 to TRBJ2-1; weak D call: TRBD2 (7 bases). CDR3 length equals 16 residues. CDR1 and CDR2 (germline): MDHEN, SYDVKM. Trimming cost V 5 bases and J 5 bases, with 19 bases left between them. The DNA for the CDR3 is TGTGCCAGCAGTCGTGGCTCAGCGGGGACAAACAATGAGCAGTTCTTC. Translating it yields CASSRGSAGTNNEQFF.

J is TRBJ2-3 and V is TRBV3-1; 7 positions match TRBD2. Germline V gene data show CDR1 as LGHDT and CDR2 as YNNKEL (reference sequence). V lost 5 bases and J lost 3; bases outside the gene matches: 11. The CDR3 has 16 residues. The CDR3, as DNA: TGTGCCAGCAGCAGGAGCCTAACGGGGGGAACAGATACGCAGTATTTT. This encodes CASSRSLTGGTDTQYF.

The chain links TRBV29-1 to TRBJ1-4, with TRBD1 as a possible D gene (5 bases). Looked up from germline, CDR1 is SQVTM and CDR2 is ANQGSEA. Deletions cut 8 bases from V and 10 bases from J, with 17 bases between. The CDR3 is 12 amino acids. CDR3 sequence reads: CSLSVGEGKLFF. The CDR3 bases are TGCAGCTTGTCGGTAGGGGAAGGAAAACTGTTTTTT.

V and J are TRBV12-3 or TRBV12-4 and TRBJ1-2, with 9 bases aligning to TRBD1. The V segment lost 2 bases and the J segment 3 bases; nucleotides outside the gene matches: 7. CDR3 length: 16 residues. Here the CDR3 DNA reads TGTGCCAGCAGTTTACGACAGGGGGAACAAGACTATGGCTACACCTTC. Amino acids: CASSLRQGEQDYGYTF.

About this clonotype: Possible read error: a much larger clone is one base away. Without the conserved terminal phenylalanine or tryptophan, this CDR3 likely stems from a read error. This chain joins TRBV19 and TRBJ2-1, with 11 bases aligning to TRBD2. Per the germline V gene, CDR1 is LNHDA and CDR2 is SQIVND (reference sequence). The CDR3 has 16 residues. V dropped 5 bases and J dropped 7; count of bases not matched to a gene: 10. CDR3: CASSATSGGPYNEQFS. In DNA, the CDR3 is TGTGCCAGTAGTGCAACTAGCGGGGGACCTTATAATGAGCAGTTCTCC.

This clonotype has ten or more counts. CDR3 in DNA: TGTGCCAGCAGCCAAGAAGGTGGGCTCAGCACAGATACGCAGTATTTT. This translates into CASSQEGGLSTDTQYF. The chain uses TRBV3-1 and TRBJ2-3; D is unclear. This CDR3 contains 16 residues. Germline V gives CDR1 LGHDT, CDR2 YNNKEL (reference sequence). V was clipped by 0 bases and J by 0 bases, with 10 bases between them.

Remarks on this clonotype: A much larger clone differs by one base, so this may be a read error. V gene TRBV3-1 combines with J gene TRBJ1-5, with D tentatively TRBD1 (6 bases). Germline V gene sequence: CDR1 LGHDT, CDR2 YNNKEL (reference sequence). This CDR3 is built from 14 residues. The CDR3 sequence is CPSSQDTGHQPQHF. The CDR3, as DNA: TGTCCCAGCAGCCAAGATACAGGGCACCAGCCCCAGCATTTT.

This clonotype was seen ten or more times. The CDR3 protein is CASSLAGTGGLVQFF. The CDR3 bases are TGTGCCAGCAGCTTAGCGGGGACAGGGGGCCTCGTGCAGTTCTTC. The genes are TRBV7-6 and TRBJ2-1, with 12 bases matching TRBD1. There are 15 residues in the CDR3. Trimming at V came to 0 bases and at J to 12 bases, leaving 6 bases not matched to a gene. The germline V gene has CDR1 SGHVS and CDR2 FNYEAQ.

The V call is TRBV10-3, the J call TRBJ1-4, with 9 bases aligning to TRBD1. J lost 7 bases, V lost 6 bases, and 0 bases had no gene match. Germline V lookup: CDR1 ENHRY, CDR2 SYGVKD. This CDR3 region has 12 residues. The CDR3: CAIRDRGEKLFF. The CDR3 DNA follows: TGTGCCATCAGGGACAGGGGTGAAAAACTGTTTTTT.

There are many counts of this clonotype. The chain employs TRBV6-1 and TRBJ2-3; D possibly matches TRBD1 or TRBD2 (6 bases each). This CDR3 spans 14 amino acids. Looked up from germline, CDR1 is MNHNS and CDR2 is SASEGT. Trimming took 7 bases from V and 0 from J, leaving 11 bases between them. CDR3 in amino acids: CASNTGTSTDTQYF. CDR3 DNA: TGTGCCAGCAATACAGGGACTAGCACAGATACGCAGTATTTT.

This clonotype was counted at least ten times. The chain couples TRBV5-8 to TRBJ2-3; 9 positions match TRBD2. The CDR3 spans 16 residues. V lost 2 bases, J lost 2 bases, and 6 bases stayed unmatched. Germline lookup yields CDR1 SGHTS and CDR2 YDEGEE. The CDR3 region has the DNA TGTGCCAGCAGCTTCGGGACTAGCTACCACACAGATACGCAGTATTTT. This gives the protein CASSFGTSYHTDTQYF.

This clonotype was picked up many times. The V and J genes are TRBV3-1 and TRBJ1-2, with 7 positions matching TRBD1. V lost 4 bases to trimming and J lost 2 bases; unmatched junction nucleotides: 1. Germline assignment: CDR1 LGHDT and CDR2 YNNKEL (reference sequence). There are 13 residues in the CDR3. Here the CDR3 DNA reads TGTGCCAGCAGCCCGGACAGGAACTATGGCTACACCTTC. Translated: CASSPDRNYGYTF.

This clonotype was found many times. The chain uses TRBV6-6 and TRBJ1-5; D is possibly TRBD1 (5 bases). Germline V lookup: CDR1 MNHNY, CDR2 SVGAGI (reference sequence). V gave up 8 bases and J gave up 9 bases, with 17 bases separating them. The CDR3 sequence is 13 residues long. The CDR3 DNA follows: TGTGCCAGCGCACCCGGGGGGGAGACGCCCCAGCATTTT. Translating it yields CASAPGGETPQHF.

This clonotype was counted many times. This rearrangement joins TRBV5-5 to TRBJ1-4; D may be TRBD1 (5 bases). Germline V gene data show CDR1 as SGHKS and CDR2 as YYEKEE (reference sequence). V gave up 0 bases and J gave up 4 bases, with 16 bases separating them. CDR3 size: 17 residues. Here the CDR3 DNA reads TGTGCCAGCAGCTTGGCGGCAGGGCCCAAACATAATGAAAAACTGTTTTTT. Its translation: CASSLAAGPKHNEKLFF.